These 13 T cell receptor beta chains were all obtained from the same sample, sequenced in a study of response to subunit inactivated influenza vaccine. TCRdb reprocessed the RT-PCR reads with MiXCR, giving one entry per CDR3 protein. The table includes just under 550,000 distinct CDR3 sequences, around 21% detected once. This sample also belongs to another study, concerning T cells expressing NK-cell markers. This second study says: For TCR beta, cDNA was produced by 5'RACE template switching with UMIs.

This material consisted of CD4+ T cells sorted from PBMCs, taken approximately 12 days after vaccination. The receptors originated from a man aged 50 or older who received an inactivated influenza vaccine.

The CDR3 protein is CASSHGFQKGNIQYF. The CDR3 nucleotides are TGTGCCAGCTCACACGGGTTTCAAAAAGGAAACATTCAGTACTTC. V is TRBV18 and J is TRBJ2-4; D unresolved. The CDR3 is 15 residues long. Germline CDR1 and CDR2: KGHSH and LQKENI. Trimming removed 4 bases at V and 6 bases at J, with 16 bases between.

DNA for the CDR3: TGTGCCAGTAGAACAGCGCCGGGCAATACTGAAGCTTTCTTT. The encoded protein is CASRTAPGNTEAFF. The chain joins TRBV19 to TRBJ1-1; D uncertain. CDR1 LNHDA and CDR2 SQIVND come from the germline V gene (reference sequence). Trimming stripped 6 bases from V and 5 bases from J, with 16 bases between. The CDR3 spans 14 residues.

This clonotype was recorded a few times. This sequence joins TRBV4-2 and TRBJ2-7; D perhaps matches TRBD2 (5 bases). Germline V CDR1 and CDR2: LGHNA, YNFKEQ. V lost 3 bases, J lost 2 bases, and 14 bases lay in between. The CDR3 totals 15 residues. The DNA of the CDR3 is TGTGCCAGCAGCCAGGCCTCCGGGAATGCCTACGAGCAGTACTTC. Residues: CASSQASGNAYEQYF.

In its sample, this clonotype was seen a few times. This chain joins TRBV7-9 and TRBJ2-5; D is possibly TRBD2 (6 bases). The CDR3 is made up of 15 amino acids. V was trimmed by 4 bases and J by 4 bases, leaving 16 bases between them. CDR1 and CDR2 (germline): SEHNR, FQNEAQ (reference sequence). DNA for the CDR3: TGTGCCAGCAGCTCATCGGGAGCAAGTGGAGAGACCCAGTACTTC. It is translated as CASSSSGASGETQYF.

The chain links TRBV7-6 to TRBJ2-7; perhaps TRBD2 as D (5 bases). The V end was cut by 2 bases, the J end by 1 base, with 15 bases between. This CDR3 contains 16 residues. CDR1 and CDR2 (germline): SGHVS, FNYEAQ. The CDR3 is CASSLRAAVSSYEQYF. For the CDR3, the DNA is TGTGCCAGCAGCTTAAGAGCGGCGGTTTCTTCCTACGAGCAGTACTTC.

This clonotype was counted only a few times. The V call is TRBV10-3, the J call TRBJ2-3; 8 positions agree with TRBD1. Germline CDR1 reads ENHRY; CDR2 reads SYGVKD. The CDR3 spans 14 residues. J gave up 6 bases and V 0 bases, and 2 bases lay outside the gene matches. In nucleotides, the CDR3 is TGTGCCATCAGTGAGTCGGACAGGGAGGATACGCAGTATTTT. Its protein is CAISESDREDTQYF.

This clonotype was seen a single time. V is TRBV6-2 or TRBV6-3 and J is TRBJ2-7, with 7 nucleotides matching TRBD1. The CDR3 length is 18 residues. Germline CDR1 is MNHEY and CDR2 is SVGEGT. Trimming at V came to 2 bases and at J to 3 bases, leaving 16 bases not matched to a gene. The CDR3 loop is CASSYRPGQPGWDYEQYF. As DNA, the CDR3 is TGTGCCAGCAGTTACCGCCCGGGACAGCCGGGTTGGGACTACGAGCAGTACTTC.

V is TRBV19 and J is TRBJ1-4; 7 nucleotides line up with TRBD1. The V gene's germline CDR1 is LNHDA and CDR2 SQIVND (reference sequence). This CDR3 has 14 residues. J lost 8 bases, V lost 9 bases, and 12 bases had no gene match. As DNA, the CDR3 is TGTGCCAGCTCAGGGACAGCATTTGAGGAAAAACTGTTTTTT. It yields the protein CASSGTAFEEKLFF.

The J gene is TRBJ2-2, the V gene TRBV5-1; no clear D gene. The CDR3 is 14 amino acids. The V gene lost 4 bases and the J gene lost 2 bases, with 9 bases spanning the gap. In germline, CDR1 is SGHRS, CDR2 YFSETQ. CDR3 DNA: TGCGCCAGCAGCATCTGGAGAAACACCGGGGAGCTGTTTTTT. Its protein is CASSIWRNTGELFF. The full variable domain, with the rest looked up from reference TRBV5-1 and TRBJ2-2, is KAGVTQTPRYLIKTRGQQVTLSCSPISGHRSVSWYQQTPGQGLQFLFEYFSETQRNKGNFPGRFSGRQFSNSRSEMNVSTLELGDSALYLCASSIWRNTGELFFGEGSRLTVL.

This chain uses TRBV30 with TRBJ1-5, with 7 bases identical to TRBD1. V dropped 1 base and J dropped 4; count of bases not matched to a gene: 4. The CDR3 loop spans 14 amino acids. CDR1 and CDR2 from the germline V gene are GTSNPN and SVGIG (reference sequence). CDR3 residues: CAWSGAGGNQPQHF. Written as DNA, the CDR3 is TGTGCCTGGAGTGGAGCAGGGGGGAATCAGCCCCAGCATTTT. The full variable domain, with the rest looked up from reference TRBV30 and TRBJ1-5, is SQTIHQWPATLVQPVGSPLSLECTVEGTSNPNLYWYRQAAGRGLQLLFYSVGIGQISSEVPQNLSASRPQDRQFILSSKKLLLSDSGFYLCAWSGAGGNQPQHFGDGTRLSIL.

This clonotype turned up a few times. V gene TRBV19 combines with J gene TRBJ2-2; D is possibly TRBD1 or TRBD2 (7 bases each). CDR1 and CDR2 from the germline V gene are LNHDA and SQIVND (reference sequence). This CDR3 spans 14 amino acids. V lost 5 bases to trimming and J lost 6 bases, with 13 bases between them. CDR3 protein: CASSPSGGAGELFF. For the CDR3, the DNA is TGTGCCAGTAGTCCTTCAGGGGGGGCCGGGGAGCTGTTTTTT.

J is TRBJ2-2 and V is TRBV7-2; 10 bases agree with TRBD1. The ends lost 5 bases at V and 7 bases at J; junction bases unmatched: 7. The CDR3 covers 15 residues. Per the germline V gene, CDR1 is SGHTA and CDR2 is FQGNSA. CDR3: CASSLRQGAGGELFF. For the CDR3, the DNA is TGTGCCAGCAGCCTAAGACAGGGGGCCGGCGGGGAGCTGTTTTTT.

The gene calls are TRBV30 and TRBJ1-6; D is perhaps TRBD1 (5 bases). Trimming removed 4 bases at V and 6 bases at J, with 10 bases between. Germline V gene lookup returns CDR1 GTSNPN and CDR2 SVGIG (reference sequence). The CDR3 runs to 13 residues. Here the CDR3 reads CAWNRQGNSPLHF. CDR3 DNA sequence: TGTGCCTGGAATAGGCAGGGTAATTCACCCCTCCACTTT.